A single sample is the source of the 19 T cell receptor beta chains below, sequenced in a study of T cell responses to AZD1222 COVID-19 vaccine. Assay used: immunoSEQ multiplex PCR; TCRdb lists only in-frame clones, some missing. This table has 95,000 to 150,000 clones, approximately 94% appearing once. Sequenced material: peripheral blood, taken 28 days after the second AZD1222 dose. These receptors were collected from an adult who received the AZD1222 COVID-19 vaccine.

The rearrangement links TRBV5-1 to TRBJ2-1, with 7 nucleotides matching TRBD2. V dropped 1 base and J dropped 9; count of bases not matched to a gene: 10. The CDR3 is 15 amino acids. Germline values: CDR1 SGHRS, CDR2 YFSETQ. CDR3 in amino acids: CASSLTREGGGEQFF. The CDR3 nucleotides read TGCGCCAGCAGCTTGACCAGGGAGGGAGGTGGTGAGCAGTTCTTC. Complete variable domain (other parts from reference TRBV5-1 and TRBJ2-1): KAGVTQTPRYLIKTRGQQVTLSCSPISGHRSVSWYQQTPGQGLQFLFEYFSETQRNKGNFPGRFSGRQFSNSRSEMNVSTLELGDSALYLCASSLTREGGGEQFFGPGTRLTVL.

The J gene is TRBJ1-1, the V gene TRBV12-3 or TRBV12-4; 7 bases are a match to TRBD1. V dropped 9 bases and J dropped 1; count of bases not matched to a gene: 5. The CDR3 covers 13 residues. The CDR3 DNA sequence: TGTGCCAGTGACAGGGACACGAACACTGAAGCTTTCTTT. Its protein is CASDRDTNTEAFF.

This sequence joins TRBV7-2 and TRBJ2-4, with a tentative D call TRBD1 (5 bases). CDR1 SGHTA and CDR2 FQGNSA come from the germline V gene. This CDR3 contains 14 residues. Trimming left V 5 bases short and J 6 bases short, with 14 bases between. The CDR3, as DNA: TGTGCCAGCAGCCCCAGGCAGGGAAGAAACATTCAGTACTTC. The encoded protein is CASSPRQGRNIQYF.

This chain links TRBV30 with TRBJ1-3; no firm D call. Between the trimmed V and J ends, which lost 8 bases and 6 bases, there was a span of 2 bases. Per the germline V gene, CDR1 is GTSNPN and CDR2 is SVGIG (reference sequence). The CDR3 totals 8 residues. The CDR3 region is CALNTIYF. The CDR3 nucleotides are TGTGCCCTAAACACCATATATTTT.

This chain connects TRBV11-1 to TRBJ2-1, with D possibly being TRBD1 (6 bases). V was cut by 0 bases and J by 4 bases, with 7 bases left in between. The CDR3 runs to 14 residues. Germline V CDR1 and CDR2: SGHAT, FQDESV (reference sequence). The CDR3 region has the DNA TGTGCCAGCAGCTTAGCGGGGGCTTACAATGAGCAGTTCTTC. Residues: CASSLAGAYNEQFF.

The gene calls are TRBV6-1 and TRBJ2-1; 11 bases match TRBD2. From germline, CDR1 is MNHNS and CDR2 SASEGT. The CDR3 is 14 amino acids. The V segment lost 3 bases and the J segment 6 bases; nucleotides outside the gene matches: 1. The CDR3 DNA sequence: TGTGCCAGCAGTGACCTAGCGGGGGGCAATGAGCAGTTCTTC. Encoded protein: CASSDLAGGNEQFF.

This clone was seen only once. In DNA form, the CDR3 reads TGTGCCAGCAGCCAAAACCCCGGGACTAGCCTAGATACGCAGTATTTT. This codes for CASSQNPGTSLDTQYF. The chain links TRBV3-1 (or the pseudogene TRBV3-2) to TRBJ2-3; TRBD2 agrees at 9 bases. The trim removed 2 bases at V and 5 bases at J, leaving 8 bases unmatched. There are 16 residues in the CDR3. CDR1 is LGHDT, CDR2 YNNKEL, per germline (reference sequence).

The CDR3 protein is CASSSSDRALYGYTF. CDR3 DNA sequence: TGTGCCAGCAGCTCCTCGGACAGGGCCCTTTATGGCTACACCTTC. The genes are TRBV13 and TRBJ1-2; TRBD1 matches at 8 bases. Germline loops: CDR1 PRHDT, CDR2 FYEKMQ (reference sequence). Trimming removed 4 bases from V and 5 bases from J; junction bases left unmatched: 9. The CDR3 runs to 15 residues.

The chain carries TRBV6-1 and TRBJ1-4; weak D call: TRBD1 (5 bases). V was cut by 1 base and J by 10 bases, with 13 bases left in between. This CDR3 is built from 14 residues. Germline V gene lookup returns CDR1 MNHNS and CDR2 SASEGT. CDR3 sequence (DNA): TGTGCCAGCAGTGAAGGGCCAGGGCAAGTAAAACTGTTTTTT. This translates into CASSEGPGQVKLFF.

The V gene is TRBV10-3, the J gene TRBJ1-1; tentatively, D is TRBD1 (6 bases). V lost 5 bases and J 6 bases, leaving 25 bases between the germline ends. Germline V gene sequence: CDR1 ENHRY, CDR2 SYGVKD. The CDR3 is 17 amino acids. Written as DNA, the CDR3 is TGTGCCATCAGTTCACTCCAGGGGCTTTCTAGGGGAGCTGAAGCTTTCTTT. Encoded protein: CAISSLQGLSRGAEAFF.

The DNA of the CDR3 is TGTGCCAGCAGCCAAGTTTTGGGCAATTCACCCCTCCACTTT. This codes for CASSQVLGNSPLHF. The gene calls are TRBV3-1 (or the pseudogene TRBV3-2) and TRBJ1-6, with D hard to call. This CDR3 has 14 residues. The germline V gene encodes CDR1 LGHDT and CDR2 YNNKEL (reference sequence). V lost 1 base, J lost 7 bases, and 8 bases lay in between.

V usage is TRBV6-1 and J usage is TRBJ2-3, with 7 bases lining up with TRBD2. V lost 4 bases, J lost 0 bases, and 7 bases stayed unmatched. Germline loops: CDR1 MNHNS, CDR2 SASEGT. This CDR3 has 16 amino acids. CDR3 protein: CASSGRRGVSTDTQYF. The CDR3 DNA reads as TGTGCCAGCAGTGGCCGACGGGGGGTTAGCACAGATACGCAGTATTTT.

The chain combines TRBV18 with TRBJ1-1, with D maybe TRBD1 (5 bases). Looked up from germline, CDR1 is KGHSH and CDR2 is LQKENI. V was clipped by 3 bases and J by 2 bases, with 13 bases between them. The CDR3 is 15 residues long. DNA for the CDR3: TGTGCCAGCTCACCGTCAGGTAGGGGAAACACTGAAGCTTTCTTT. Protein sequence: CASSPSGRGNTEAFF.

The CDR3 nucleotides are TGTGCCAGCAGCCGATCTATGGATACGCAGTATTTT. Its protein product is CASSRSMDTQYF. V and J are TRBV7-9 and TRBJ2-3; no clear D gene. The CDR3 has 12 amino acids. V was trimmed by 5 bases and J by 6 bases, leaving 9 bases between them. Germline lookup yields CDR1 SEHNR and CDR2 FQNEAQ (reference sequence). Full variable domain (missing parts from reference TRBV7-9 and TRBJ2-3): DTGVSQNPRHKITKRGQNVTFRCDPISEHNRLYWYRQTLGQGPEFLTYFQNEAQLEKSRLLSDRFSAERPKGSFSTLEIQRTEQGDSAMYLCASSRSMDTQYFGPGTRLTVL.

The chain has TRBV18 and TRBJ2-5, with D hard to call. V lost 1 base, J lost 3 bases, and 3 bases lay in between. Germline values: CDR1 KGHSH, CDR2 LQKENI. This CDR3 has 12 residues. The CDR3 DNA reads as TGTGCCAGCTCACCACTAGAAGAGACCCAGTACTTC. Its translation: CASSPLEETQYF.

The chain recombines TRBV6-2 or TRBV6-3 with TRBJ1-3; tentatively, D is TRBD1 (5 bases). From germline, CDR1 is MNHEY and CDR2 SVGEGT. The CDR3 loop spans 13 amino acids. V was cut by 2 bases and J by 4 bases, with 6 bases left in between. CDR3 loop: CASSYTGGNTIYF. Written as DNA, the CDR3 is TGTGCCAGCAGTTACACAGGAGGAAACACCATATATTTT.

The gene calls are TRBV3-1 (or the pseudogene TRBV3-2) and TRBJ2-5; D tentatively reads TRBD1 or TRBD2 (5 bases each). The V end was cut by 0 bases, the J end by 5 bases, with 7 bases between. This CDR3 spans 13 amino acids. The germline V gene has CDR1 LGHDT and CDR2 YNNKEL (reference sequence). The CDR3 bases are TGTGCCAGCAGCCAAGAAGGGACGGAGACCCAGTACTTC. Translated: CASSQEGTETQYF.

V gene TRBV21-1 combines with J gene TRBJ1-4. TRBV21-1 is a known pseudogene. This CDR3 comprises 17 residues. This CDR3 reads CASSKTRRPATNEKLFF. The CDR3 DNA reads TGTGCCAGCAGCAAAACCCGACGGCCTGCAACTAATGAAAAACTGTTTTTT.

The chain's CDR3 is CASSLKGVDYGYTF. CDR3 coding DNA: TGCGCCAGCAGCTTGAAGGGGGTGGACTATGGCTACACCTTC. The chain employs TRBV5-1 and TRBJ1-2; tentative D call: TRBD1 (6 bases). V was trimmed by 1 base and J by 3 bases, leaving 10 bases between them. CDR1 SGHRS and CDR2 YFSETQ come from the germline V gene. The CDR3 is 14 residues long.